This T cell receptor beta chain was retrieved from a study of blood T cell repertoires in COVID-19. Study at large: From the United States, Italy and Spain came samples of acute and convalescent COVID-19. PBMCs, B-cell-depleted T cells, or T cells provided the cDNA or gDNA that made up the material.

Trimming cost V 3 bases and J 5 bases; bases outside gene matches: 12. This CDR3 contains 17 residues. Germline V lookup: CDR1 SGHRS, CDR2 YFSETQ. In the authors' workflow: Using reference gene primer amplification, nucleated cell counts were estimated. Clones were read by immunoSEQ multiplex PCR, and TCRdb kept only the in-frame ones, dropping some. D and trimming come from the DNA, and the V and J calls and clone size come from that table. Seen here are 53,000 or so clones, about 75% observed once, and the top ten hold around 21%. The origin of this receptor is a man aged 50 or older with active or convalescent COVID-19. The sample comprised peripheral blood. The rearrangement uses TRBV5-1 and TRBJ2-5; 11 nucleotides agree with TRBD2. The CDR3, as DNA: TGCGCCAGCAGCTATGGGACTAGCGGCGAGGGGGTGGAGACCCAGTACTTC. Protein: CASSYGTSGEGVETQYF.